This T cell receptor beta chain was sequenced during a study of blood T cell repertoires in COVID-19. V lost 3 bases and J lost 6, with 12 bases in between. The CDR3 consists of 13 residues. Germline-derived CDR1 and CDR2 are DFQATT and SNEGSKA (reference sequence). Some clones are missing from TCRdb's copy, which holds only in-frame ones; the method was immunoSEQ multiplex PCR. Of approximately 300,000 clones in the sample, under 95% were seen once. Enrollees, roughly 18 to 90 years old, lived in approximately 25 US areas. Which cohort a participant joined came from the clinical history participants gave.

V is TRBV20-1 and J is TRBJ1-5, with D uncertain. Sequenced input: PBMCs or T cells enriched from blood (not recorded which). This TCR was sampled from a woman aged 25 to 39 who had recovered from COVID-19. CDR3 coding DNA: TGCAGTGCTAGTAGGTTGGAGGGTCAGCCCCAGCATTTT. Translation gives CSASRLEGQPQHF.